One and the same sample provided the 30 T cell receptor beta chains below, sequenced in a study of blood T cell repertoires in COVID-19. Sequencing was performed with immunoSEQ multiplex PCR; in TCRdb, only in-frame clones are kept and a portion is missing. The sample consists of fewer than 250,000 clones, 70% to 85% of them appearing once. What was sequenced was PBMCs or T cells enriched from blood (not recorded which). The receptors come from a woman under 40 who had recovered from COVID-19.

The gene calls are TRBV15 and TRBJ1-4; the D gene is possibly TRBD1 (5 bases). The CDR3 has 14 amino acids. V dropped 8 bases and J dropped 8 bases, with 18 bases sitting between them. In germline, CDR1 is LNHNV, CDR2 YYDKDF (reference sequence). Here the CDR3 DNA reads TGTGCCACCCGGCGGGGGGAGAGGAGGGAAAAACTGTTTTTT. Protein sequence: CATRRGERREKLFF.

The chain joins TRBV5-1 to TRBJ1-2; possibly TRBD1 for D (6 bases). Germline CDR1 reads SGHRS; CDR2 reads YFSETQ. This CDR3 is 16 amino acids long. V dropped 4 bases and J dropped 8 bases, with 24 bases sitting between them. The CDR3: CASSPEGQQNLRGYTF. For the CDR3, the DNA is TGCGCCAGCAGCCCCGAAGGACAGCAAAACCTGCGGGGCTACACCTTC.

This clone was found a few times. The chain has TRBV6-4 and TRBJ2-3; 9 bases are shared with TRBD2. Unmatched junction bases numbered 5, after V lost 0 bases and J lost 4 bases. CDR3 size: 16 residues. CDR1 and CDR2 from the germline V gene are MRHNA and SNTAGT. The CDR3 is CASSDSAGGDSDTQYF. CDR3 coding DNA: TGTGCCAGCAGTGACTCTGCGGGGGGGGACTCAGATACGCAGTATTTT.

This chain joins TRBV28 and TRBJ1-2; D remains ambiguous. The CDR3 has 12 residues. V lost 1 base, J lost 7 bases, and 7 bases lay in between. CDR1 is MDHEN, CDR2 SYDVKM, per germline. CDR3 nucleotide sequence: TGTGCCAGCAGTTTATCGGGGAGTGGCTACACCTTC. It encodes CASSLSGSGYTF.

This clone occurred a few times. CDR3 residues: CAISDSGEKEYGYTF. For the CDR3, the DNA is TGTGCCATCAGTGATTCAGGGGAGAAGGAATATGGCTACACCTTC. The rearrangement uses TRBV10-3 and TRBJ1-2; tentative D call: TRBD1 (6 bases). CDR1 is ENHRY and CDR2 is SYGVKD in the germline V gene. This CDR3 has 15 amino acids. V lost 3 bases and J 5 bases, leaving 16 bases between the germline ends.

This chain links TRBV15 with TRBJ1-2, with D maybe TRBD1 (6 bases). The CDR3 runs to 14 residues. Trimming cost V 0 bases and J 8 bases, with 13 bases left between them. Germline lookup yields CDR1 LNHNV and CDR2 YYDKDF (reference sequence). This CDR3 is CATSRDSGDDGYTF. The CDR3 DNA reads TGTGCCACCAGCAGAGATTCAGGGGATGACGGCTACACCTTC.

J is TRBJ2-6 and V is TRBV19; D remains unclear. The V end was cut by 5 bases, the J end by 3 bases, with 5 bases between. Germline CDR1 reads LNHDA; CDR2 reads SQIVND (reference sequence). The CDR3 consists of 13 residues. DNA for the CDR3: TGTGCCAGTAGTTTAATTGGGGCCAACGTCCTGACTTTC. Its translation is CASSLIGANVLTF.

The DNA for the CDR3 is TGTGCCATCAGTAGCAGGGGGGTCAATCAGCCCCAGCATTTT. As protein: CAISSRGVNQPQHF. This chain connects TRBV10-3 to TRBJ1-5; TRBD1 agrees at 7 bases. The CDR3 length is 14 residues. V trimming: 5 bases; J trimming: 3 bases; junction bases outside the gene matches: 4. The V gene's germline CDR1 is ENHRY and CDR2 SYGVKD.

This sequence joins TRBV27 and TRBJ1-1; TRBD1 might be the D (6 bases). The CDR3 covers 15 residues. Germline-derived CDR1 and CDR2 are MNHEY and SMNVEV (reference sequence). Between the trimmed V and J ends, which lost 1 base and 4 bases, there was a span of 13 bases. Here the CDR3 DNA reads TGTGCCAGCAGTTTATTTGGTGGGGGCGGCACTGAAGCTTTCTTT. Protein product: CASSLFGGGGTEAFF.

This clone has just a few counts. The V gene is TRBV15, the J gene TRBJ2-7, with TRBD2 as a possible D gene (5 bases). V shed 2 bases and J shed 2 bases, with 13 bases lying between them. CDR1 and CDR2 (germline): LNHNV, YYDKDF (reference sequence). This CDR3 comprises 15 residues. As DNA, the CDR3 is TGTGCCACCAGCAGACCAACCCTAGCCGCCTACGAGCAGTACTTC. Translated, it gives CATSRPTLAAYEQYF. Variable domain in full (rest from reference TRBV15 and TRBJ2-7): DAMVIQNPRYQVTQFGKPVTLSCSQTLNHNVMYWYQQKSSQAPKLLFHYYDKDFNNEADTPDNFQSRRPNTSFCFLDIRSPGLGDTAMYLCATSRPTLAAYEQYFGPGTRLTVT.

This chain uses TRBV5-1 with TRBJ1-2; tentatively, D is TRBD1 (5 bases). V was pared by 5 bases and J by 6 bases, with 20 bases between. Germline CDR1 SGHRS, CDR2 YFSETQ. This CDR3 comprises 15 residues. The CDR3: CASSVLPVSRDGYTF. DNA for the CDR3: TGCGCCAGCAGTGTCCTTCCAGTATCCAGGGATGGCTACACCTTC.

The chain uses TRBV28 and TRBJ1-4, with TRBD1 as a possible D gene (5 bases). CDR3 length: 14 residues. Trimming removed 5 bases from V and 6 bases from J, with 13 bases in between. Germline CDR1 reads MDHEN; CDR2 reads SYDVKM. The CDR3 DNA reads TGTGCCAGCAGTACTCCCCTAGGGGATGAAAAACTGTTTTTT. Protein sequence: CASSTPLGDEKLFF.

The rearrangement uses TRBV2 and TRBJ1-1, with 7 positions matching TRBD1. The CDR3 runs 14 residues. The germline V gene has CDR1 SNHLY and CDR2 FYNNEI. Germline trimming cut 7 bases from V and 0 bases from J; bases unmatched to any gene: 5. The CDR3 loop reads CASMDRYLNTEAFF. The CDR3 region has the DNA TGTGCCAGCATGGACAGGTACTTGAACACTGAAGCTTTCTTT.

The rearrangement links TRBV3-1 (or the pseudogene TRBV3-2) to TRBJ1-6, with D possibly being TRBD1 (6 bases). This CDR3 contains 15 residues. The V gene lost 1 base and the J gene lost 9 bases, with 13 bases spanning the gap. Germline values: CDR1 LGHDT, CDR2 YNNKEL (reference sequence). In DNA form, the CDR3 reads TGTGCCAGCAGCCAAGTCAGGGGTGCGGCTTCACCCCTCCACTTT. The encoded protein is CASSQVRGAASPLHF.

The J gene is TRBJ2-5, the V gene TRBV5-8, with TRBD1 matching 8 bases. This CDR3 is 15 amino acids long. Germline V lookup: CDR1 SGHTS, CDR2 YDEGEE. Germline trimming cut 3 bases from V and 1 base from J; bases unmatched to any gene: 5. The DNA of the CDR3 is TGTGCCAGCAGCTCAGGGGGCTCCGCCCAAGAGACCCAGTACTTC. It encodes CASSSGGSAQETQYF.

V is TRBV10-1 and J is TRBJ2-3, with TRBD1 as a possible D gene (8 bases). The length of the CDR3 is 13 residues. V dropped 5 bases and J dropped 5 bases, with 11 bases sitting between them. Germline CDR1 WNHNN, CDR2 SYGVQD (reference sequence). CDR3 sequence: CASSHRGGDTQYF. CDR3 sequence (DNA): TGCGCCAGCAGTCACAGGGGGGGAGATACGCAGTATTTT.

CDR3 DNA sequence: TGTGCCAGCTCACCGAAAAAGGACGGGGGACTGTTTTTT. As protein: CASSPKKDGGLFF. V and J are TRBV18 and TRBJ1-4, with D possibly matching TRBD1 (5 bases). The V end was cut by 3 bases, the J end by 13 bases, with 15 bases between. Germline CDR1 reads KGHSH; CDR2 reads LQKENI. The CDR3 has 13 residues.

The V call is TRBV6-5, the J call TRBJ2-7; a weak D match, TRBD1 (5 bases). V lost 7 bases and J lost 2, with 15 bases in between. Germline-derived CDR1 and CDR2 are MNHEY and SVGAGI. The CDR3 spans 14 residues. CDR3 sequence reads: CASTQRGSTYEQYV. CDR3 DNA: TGTGCCAGCACCCAAAGGGGCAGTACCTACGAGCAGTACGTC.

The CDR3 loop reads CASSQDLRQGSGYGYTF. CDR3 nucleotide sequence: TGTGCCAGCAGCCAAGATCTTCGACAGGGGAGCGGATATGGCTACACCTTC. V is TRBV4-2 and J is TRBJ1-2, with 8 bases matching TRBD1. The CDR3 extends over 17 amino acids. J lost 5 bases, V lost 0 bases, and 11 bases had no gene match. The germline V gene encodes CDR1 LGHNA and CDR2 YNFKEQ.

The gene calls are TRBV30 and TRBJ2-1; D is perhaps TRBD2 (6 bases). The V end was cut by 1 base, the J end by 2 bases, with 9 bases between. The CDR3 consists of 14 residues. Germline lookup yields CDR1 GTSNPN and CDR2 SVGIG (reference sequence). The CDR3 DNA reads TGTGCCTGGAGTGGCGGGGTTACCTACAATGAGCAGTTCTTC. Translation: CAWSGGVTYNEQFF.

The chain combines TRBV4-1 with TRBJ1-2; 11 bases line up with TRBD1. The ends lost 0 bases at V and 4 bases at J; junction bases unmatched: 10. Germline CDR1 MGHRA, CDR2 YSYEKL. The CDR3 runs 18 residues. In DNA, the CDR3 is TGCGCCAGCAGCCAAGAATGGATAGGGACAGGGGGATCCTATGGCTACACCTTC. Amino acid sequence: CASSQEWIGTGGSYGYTF.

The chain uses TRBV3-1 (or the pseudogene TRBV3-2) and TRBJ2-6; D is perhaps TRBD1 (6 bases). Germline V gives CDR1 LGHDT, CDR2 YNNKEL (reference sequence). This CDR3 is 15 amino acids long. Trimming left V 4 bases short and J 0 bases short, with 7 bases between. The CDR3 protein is CASSPQGSGANVLTF. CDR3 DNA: TGTGCCAGCAGCCCACAGGGCTCTGGGGCCAACGTCCTGACTTTC.

The CDR3 is CASSLVFSGAGETQYF. DNA for the CDR3: TGTGCCAGCAGCTTGGTATTTAGCGGGGCGGGTGAGACCCAGTACTTC. The chain couples TRBV5-5 to TRBJ2-5, with TRBD2 matching 8 bases. Germline V lookup: CDR1 SGHKS, CDR2 YYEKEE (reference sequence). Germline trimming cut 0 bases from V and 5 bases from J; bases unmatched to any gene: 9. This CDR3 is 16 amino acids long.

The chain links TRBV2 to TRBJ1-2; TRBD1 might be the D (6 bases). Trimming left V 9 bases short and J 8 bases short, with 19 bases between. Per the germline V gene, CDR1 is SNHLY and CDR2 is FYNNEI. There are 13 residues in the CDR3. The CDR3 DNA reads TGTGCCAGTACAGGGAAACAGCGTATAGGCTACACCTTC. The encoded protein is CASTGKQRIGYTF.

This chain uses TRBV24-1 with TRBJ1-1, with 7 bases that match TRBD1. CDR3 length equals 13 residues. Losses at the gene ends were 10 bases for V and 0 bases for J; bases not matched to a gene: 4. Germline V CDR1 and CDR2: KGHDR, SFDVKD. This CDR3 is CATRDSLNTEAFF. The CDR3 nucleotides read TGTGCCACGCGGGACAGTCTGAACACTGAAGCTTTCTTT.

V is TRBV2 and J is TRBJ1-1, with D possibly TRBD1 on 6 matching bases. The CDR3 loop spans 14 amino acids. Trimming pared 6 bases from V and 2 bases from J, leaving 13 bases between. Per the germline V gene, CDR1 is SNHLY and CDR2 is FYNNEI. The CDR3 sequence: CASSYLGGNTEAFF. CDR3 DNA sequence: TGTGCCAGCAGCTATCTTGGGGGCAACACTGAAGCTTTCTTT.

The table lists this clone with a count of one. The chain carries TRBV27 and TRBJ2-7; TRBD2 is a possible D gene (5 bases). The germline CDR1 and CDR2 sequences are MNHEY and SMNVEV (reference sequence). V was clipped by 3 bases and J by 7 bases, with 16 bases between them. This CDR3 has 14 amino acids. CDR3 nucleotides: TGTGCCAGCAGTTTTGAGTGGGAGAGCGGTGAGCAGTACTTC. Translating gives CASSFEWESGEQYF.

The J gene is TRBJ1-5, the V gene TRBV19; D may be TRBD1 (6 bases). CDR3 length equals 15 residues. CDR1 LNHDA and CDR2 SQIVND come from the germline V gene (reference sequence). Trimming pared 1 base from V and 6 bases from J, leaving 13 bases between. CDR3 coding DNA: TGTGCCAGTAGTATAGGGGAACAGGGACGTCAGCCCCAGCATTTT. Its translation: CASSIGEQGRQPQHF.

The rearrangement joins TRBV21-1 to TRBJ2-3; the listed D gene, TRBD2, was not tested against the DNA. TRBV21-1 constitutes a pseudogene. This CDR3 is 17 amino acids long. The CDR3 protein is CASSKGEAVTSTDTQYF. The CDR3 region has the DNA TGTGCCAGCAGCAAAGGGGAGGCGGTGACTAGCACAGATACGCAGTATTTT.

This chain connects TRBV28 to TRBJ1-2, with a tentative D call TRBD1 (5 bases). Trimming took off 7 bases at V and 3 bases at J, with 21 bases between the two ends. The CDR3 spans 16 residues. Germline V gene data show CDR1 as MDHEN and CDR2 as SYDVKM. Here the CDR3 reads CASNTPGLLQYYGYTF. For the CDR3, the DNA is TGTGCCAGCAATACCCCGGGACTCCTACAATACTATGGCTACACCTTC.